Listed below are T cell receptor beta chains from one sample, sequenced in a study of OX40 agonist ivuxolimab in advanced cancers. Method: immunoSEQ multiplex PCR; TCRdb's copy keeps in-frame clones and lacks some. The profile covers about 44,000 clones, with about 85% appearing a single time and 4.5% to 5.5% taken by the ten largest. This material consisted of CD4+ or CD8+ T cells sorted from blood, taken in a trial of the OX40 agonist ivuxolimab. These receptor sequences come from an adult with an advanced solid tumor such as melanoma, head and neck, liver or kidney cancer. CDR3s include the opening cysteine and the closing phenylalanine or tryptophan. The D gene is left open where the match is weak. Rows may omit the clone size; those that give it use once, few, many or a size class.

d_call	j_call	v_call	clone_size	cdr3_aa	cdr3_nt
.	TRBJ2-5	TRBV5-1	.	CASSAGQGTIQETQYF	TGCGCCAGCAGCGCTGGGCAGGGCACCATCCAAGAGACCCAGTACTTC
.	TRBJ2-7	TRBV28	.	CASSLDGNSYEQYF	TGTGCCAGCAGTTTAGATGGGAACTCCTACGAGCAGTACTTC
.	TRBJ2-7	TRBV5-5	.	CASSLSGITYEQYF	TGTGCCAGCAGCTTGAGCGGCATCACCTACGAGCAGTACTTC
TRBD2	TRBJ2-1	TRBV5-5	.	CASSPRTSGAYNEQFF	TGTGCCAGCAGCCCTAGGACTAGCGGGGCCTACAATGAGCAGTTCTTC
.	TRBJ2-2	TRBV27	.	CASSRTGELFF	TGTGCCAGCAGCCGGACTGGGGAGCTGTTTTTT
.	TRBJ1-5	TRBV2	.	CASSEEPPAQPQHF	TGTGCCAGCAGTGAAGAGCCTCCGGCCCAGCCCCAGCATTTT
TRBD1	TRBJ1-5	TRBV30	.	CAWGGDRNNQPQHF	TGTGCCTGGGGGGGGGACAGGAACAATCAGCCCCAGCATTTT
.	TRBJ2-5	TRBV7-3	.	CASSLVYTQYF	TGTGCCAGCAGCTTAGTCTACACCCAGTACTTC
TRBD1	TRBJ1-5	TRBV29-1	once	CSVDRGRGQPQHF	TGCAGCGTTGACAGGGGGCGCGGTCAGCCCCAGCATTTT
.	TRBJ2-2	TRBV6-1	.	CASKLAMSRTGELFF	TGTGCCAGCAAGTTAGCGATGTCTCGCACCGGGGAGCTGTTTTTT
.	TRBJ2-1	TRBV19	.	CASSPRTDSYNEQFF	TGTGCCAGTAGTCCAAGAACCGACAGCTACAATGAGCAGTTCTTC
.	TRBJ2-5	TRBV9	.	CASSFGGVEETQYF	TGTGCCAGCAGCTTCGGAGGGGTCGAAGAGACCCAGTACTTC
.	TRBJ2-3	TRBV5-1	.	CASSFEGTTSTDTQYF	TGCGCCAGCAGCTTCGAGGGAACAACTAGCACAGATACGCAGTATTTT
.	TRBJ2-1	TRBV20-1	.	CSASIGDEQFF	TGCAGTGCTAGTATCGGGGATGAGCAGTTCTTC
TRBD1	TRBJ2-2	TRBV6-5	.	CASGYRDSGELFF	TGTGCCAGCGGCTACAGGGACAGCGGGGAGCTGTTTTTT
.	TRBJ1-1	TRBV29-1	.	CSVAYLSGQLPEAFF	TGCAGCGTAGCCTATTTAAGTGGACAATTACCTGAAGCTTTCTTT
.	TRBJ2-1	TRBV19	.	CASSAQGAHNEQFF	TGTGCCAGTAGTGCCCAGGGAGCCCACAATGAGCAGTTCTTC
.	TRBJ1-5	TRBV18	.	CASSPSGPSNQPQHF	TGTGCCAGCTCACCATCGGGACCAAGCAATCAGCCCCAGCATTTT
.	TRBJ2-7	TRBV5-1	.	CASSLGGGYEQYF	TGCGCCAGCAGCCTCGGAGGGGGCTACGAGCAGTACTTC
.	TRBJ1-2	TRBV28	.	CASSFRGTEWSYTF	TGTGCCAGCAGTTTTCGGGGGACTGAATGGAGCTACACCTTC
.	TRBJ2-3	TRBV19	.	CASSILGDTQYF	TGTGCCAGTAGTATATTAGGGGATACGCAGTATTTT
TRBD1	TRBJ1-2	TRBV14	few	CASSPPGQGAIGYGYTF	TGTGCCAGCAGCCCCCCGGGACAGGGGGCGATTGGCTATGGCTACACCTTC
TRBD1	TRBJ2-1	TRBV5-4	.	CASRGTVDYNEQFF	TGTGCCAGCAGGGGGACAGTCGACTACAATGAGCAGTTCTTC
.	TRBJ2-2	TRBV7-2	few	CASSLETLANTGELFF	TGTGCCAGCAGCTTGGAGACCCTAGCCAACACCGGGGAGCTGTTTTTT
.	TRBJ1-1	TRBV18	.	CASSRRQELTEAFF	TGTGCCAGCTCACGAAGACAGGAGCTCACTGAAGCTTTCTTT
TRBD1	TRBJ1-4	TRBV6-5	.	CASKKDRGPNEKLFF	TGTGCCAGCAAAAAAGACAGGGGACCTAATGAAAAACTGTTTTTT
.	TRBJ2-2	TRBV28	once	CASIGQNTGELFF	TGTGCCAGCATTGGACAGAACACCGGGGAGCTGTTTTTT
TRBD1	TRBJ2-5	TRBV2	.	CASSGQGKETQYF	TGTGCCAGCTCGGGACAGGGGAAAGAGACCCAGTACTTC
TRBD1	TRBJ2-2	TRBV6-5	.	CASTRDRGHTGELFF	TGTGCCAGCACTCGGGACAGGGGGCACACCGGGGAGCTGTTTTTT
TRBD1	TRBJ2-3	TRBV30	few	CAWGQGARDTQYF	TGTGCCTGGGGACAGGGGGCTCGAGATACGCAGTATTTT
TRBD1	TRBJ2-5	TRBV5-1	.	CASSAGQGYQETQYF	TGCGCCAGCAGCGCAGGACAGGGGTACCAAGAGACCCAGTACTTC
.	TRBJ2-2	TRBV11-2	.	CASSLARGNTGELFF	TGTGCCAGCAGCTTAGCCCGGGGAAACACCGGGGAGCTGTTTTTT
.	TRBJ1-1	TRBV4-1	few	CASRMRTSVGTEAFF	TGCGCCAGCAGGATGAGGACCTCCGTTGGTACTGAAGCTTTCTTT
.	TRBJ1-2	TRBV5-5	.	CASSLGTSNYGYTF	TGTGCCAGCAGCTTGGGGACGTCTAACTATGGCTACACCTTC
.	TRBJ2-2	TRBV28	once	CASSKGTGELFF	TGTGCCAGCAGCAAAGGCACCGGGGAGCTGTTTTTT
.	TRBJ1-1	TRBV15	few	CATSRGTAGTEAFF	TGTGCCACCAGCAGAGGGACAGCAGGAACTGAAGCTTTCTTT